These T cell receptor beta chains were read from a single sample in a study of blood T cell repertoires in COVID-19. TCRdb's copy holds only in-frame clones and misses some; the assay was immunoSEQ multiplex PCR. The data show some 160,000 clones, around 85% seen once. Material: PBMCs or T cells enriched from blood (not recorded which). These receptors were collected from a middle-aged woman who had recovered from COVID-19. The CDR3 runs from the conserved cysteine through the conserved F or W. A D gene is named only where the DNA matches it firmly. Size is stated for part of the rows, as once, few or many counts, or as a class when the clone is expanded.

>16|TRBD2|TRBJ2-3|NA|TRBV4-1
TGCGCCAGCAGCCAAGATCTCCCGCGGGGGGGAGATACGCAGTATTTT
CASSQDLPRGGDTQYF
>14|NA|TRBJ1-5|NA|TRBV7-2
TGTGCCAGCAGCTTCCCCCATAGCAATCAGCCCCAGCATTTT
CASSFPHSNQPQHF
>15|NA|TRBJ2-2|NA|TRBV5-6
TGTGCCAGCAGACAACTCCGGGTTGAGACCGGGGAGCTGTTTTTT
CASRQLRVETGELFF
>12|NA|TRBJ1-2|few|TRBV12-5
TGTGCTAGTGGTTTGGAACGAGGTGGCTACACCTTC
CASGLERGGYTF
>13|NA|TRBJ2-2|NA|TRBV7-6
TGTGCCAGCAGCTCGGGGTTTTCGGGGGAGCTGTTTTTT
CASSSGFSGELFF
>12|NA|TRBJ1-6|NA|TRBV12-3/TRBV12-4
TGTGCCAGCAGCTGGGGTCGGGGTCCCCTCCACTTT
CASSWGRGPLHF
>15|TRBD2|TRBJ2-1|NA|TRBV7-7
TGTGCCAGCAGCCCAGGACTAGCGGGAATCACTGAGCAGTTCTTC
CASSPGLAGITEQFF
>15|NA|TRBJ2-2|once|TRBV7-9
TGTGCCACCCTTCAACCGGGGTGGTACACCGGGGAGCTGTTTTTT
CATLQPGWYTGELFF
>14|TRBD1|TRBJ2-1|NA|TRBV2
TGTGCCAGCAGCCAGACAGGGGCGGGGAATGAGCAGTTCTTC
CASSQTGAGNEQFF
>14|NA|TRBJ2-5|NA|TRBV4-1
TGCGCCAGCAGCGGGCAAGGGGCCGGTGAGACCCAGTACTTC
CASSGQGAGETQYF
>15|TRBD1|TRBJ2-2|once|TRBV4-1
TGCGCCACTTCCCCCGGGACAGTGAACACCGGGGAGCTGTTTTTT
CATSPGTVNTGELFF
>14|NA|TRBJ1-1|NA|TRBV7-9
TGTGCCAGCAGCTTAGGCGGCGTGAACACTGAAGCTTTCTTT
CASSLGGVNTEAFF
>16|TRBD1|TRBJ1-6|few|TRBV2
TGTGCCAGCAGTGCCCAGACAGGGCAGCCCTATTCACCCCTCCACTTT
CASSAQTGQPYSPLHF
>15|NA|TRBJ2-3|NA|TRBV18
TGTGCCAGCTCACCTGGGCCAGGGGGGAGAGATACGCAGTATTTT
CASSPGPGGRDTQYF
>15|TRBD1|TRBJ2-7|few|TRBV5-1
TGCGCCAGCAGCCCAATCGGACAGGTAACCTACGAGCAGTACTTC
CASSPIGQVTYEQYF
>16|TRBD1|TRBJ2-5|NA|TRBV24-1
TGTGCCACCAGTGATGGGACAGGAACATCCCAAGAGACCCAGTACTTC
CATSDGTGTSQETQYF
>12|NA|TRBJ2-7|NA|TRBV27
TGTGCCAGCAGTTTTGGATCGGGCGAGCAGTACTTC
CASSFGSGEQYF
>18|TRBD1|TRBJ1-3|once|TRBV5-1
TGCGCCAGCAGCTTGGCCCCCGGGACAGGGTACTCTGGAAACACCATATATTTT
CASSLAPGTGYSGNTIYF
>14|NA|TRBJ1-5|NA|TRBV3-1/TRBV3-2
TGTGCCAGCAGCCAAGATTTGGCAGGACAGCCCCAGCATTTT
CASSQDLAGQPQHF
>16|NA|TRBJ1-1|NA|TRBV3-1/TRBV3-2
TGTGCCAGCAGTAATGGAGGGTCCATGCTGAACACTGAAGCTTTCTTT
CASSNGGSMLNTEAFF
>14|NA|TRBJ2-5|few|TRBV3-1/TRBV3-2
TGTGCCAGCAGCCAAGCGGGACAACAAGAGACCCAGTACTTC
CASSQAGQQETQYF
>18|NA|TRBJ2-3|NA|TRBV11-2
TGTGCCAGCAGCTTAGGAGGGTCCCGCTACCTAGGCACAGATACGCAGTATTTT
CASSLGGSRYLGTDTQYF
>11|TRBD1|TRBJ1-2|NA|TRBV29-1
TGCAGCGTCCCGGACAGGGGAGGCTACACCTTC
CSVPDRGGYTF
>15|TRBD1|TRBJ1-3|NA|TRBV19
TGTGCCAGTAGTAATGACAGGGACTCTGGAAACACCATATATTTT
CASSNDRDSGNTIYF
>14|NA|TRBJ2-7|NA|TRBV29-1
TGCAGCGTTGAGTCGGACAGTGGCTTCTACGAGCAGTACTTC
CSVESDSGFYEQYF
>17|TRBD1|TRBJ2-7|NA|TRBV2
TGTGCCAGCCCAGGGGTCCCGGTTCGGGACAGGGAACACGAGCAGTACTTC
CASPGVPVRDREHEQYF
>15|TRBD2|TRBJ2-3|NA|TRBV7-2
TGTGCCAGCAGCCGGAACCTAGCGGGGGTGGATACGCAGTATTTT
CASSRNLAGVDTQYF
>14|TRBD2|TRBJ2-5|NA|TRBV7-9
TGTGCCAGCAGCTTAGGCGGGGGTAGGGAGACCCAGTACTTC
CASSLGGGRETQYF
>14|NA|TRBJ1-1|NA|TRBV3-1/TRBV3-2
TGTGCCAGCAGCCAAGAGCGAGAAACAGACGAAGCTTTCTTT
CASSQERETDEAFF
>14|NA|TRBJ1-1|once|TRBV4-1
TGCGCCAGCAGCCAAGAAACAAGAATCACTGAAGCTTTCTTT
CASSQETRITEAFF
>17|TRBD1|TRBJ2-3|few|TRBV5-8
TGTGCCAGCAGCGCGTTTCTGCGAGGGGGCGGTGGAGATACGCAGTATTTT
CASSAFLRGGGGDTQYF
>15|NA|TRBJ2-7|NA|TRBV9
TGTGCCAGCAGCGTAGCGGGGAGGGGGTATGACGAGCAGTACTTC
CASSVAGRGYDEQYF
>19|TRBD1|TRBJ1-4|NA|TRBV5-8
TGTGCCAGCAGCTCCTTCCAGGGGGGCGGAATCCCAACTAATGAAAAACTGTTTTTT
CASSSFQGGGIPTNEKLFF
>13|NA|TRBJ1-5|NA|TRBV3-1/TRBV3-2
TGTGCCAGCAGCCAACTACAGAATCAGCCCCAGCATTTT
CASSQLQNQPQHF
>15|TRBD1|TRBJ2-3|NA|TRBV27
TGTGCCAGCAGCCAAGGGGACAGGAGCACAGATACGCAGTATTTT
CASSQGDRSTDTQYF
>14|TRBD1|TRBJ1-2|NA|TRBV19
TGTGCCAGTAGGATACAGGGGCAGAGCTATGGCTACACCTTC
CASRIQGQSYGYTF
>15|NA|TRBJ1-2|NA|TRBV6-5
TGTGCCTCTCTTGTCCCGGCAGGGGCTTCGTCTGGCTACACCTTC
CASLVPAGASSGYTF
>16|NA|TRBJ1-1|NA|TRBV9
TGTGCCAGCAGCGTAGCTGCAGGGTTCATGAACACTGAAGCTTTCTTT
CASSVAAGFMNTEAFF
>19|TRBD2|TRBJ2-3|NA|TRBV3-1/TRBV3-2
TGTGCCAGCAGCCAAATCGCTAGCGGGGGACATACTTTCACAGATACGCAGTATTTT
CASSQIASGGHTFTDTQYF
>16|TRBD1|TRBJ2-5|once|TRBV12-5
TGTGCTAGTGGTTTCGGGGACAGGCGTTCACAAGAGACCCAGTACTTC
CASGFGDRRSQETQYF
>14|TRBD2|TRBJ2-1|NA|TRBV9
TGTGCCAGCACCGAGGGGACTAGCGGTAATGAGCAGTTCTTC
CASTEGTSGNEQFF
>14|NA|TRBJ2-1|NA|TRBV29-1
TGCAGCGTTGACCGGGATGGCTCCTACAATGAGCAGTTCTTC
CSVDRDGSYNEQFF
>12|TRBD2|TRBJ2-1|NA|TRBV4-2
TGTGCCAGCAGCCAGACTAGCGATGAGCAGTTCTTC
CASSQTSDEQFF
>12|TRBD1|TRBJ2-1|NA|TRBV12-3/TRBV12-4
TGTGCCAGCAGGACAGGGGGAAATGAGCAGTTCTTC
CASRTGGNEQFF
>17|TRBD2|TRBJ2-5|NA|TRBV7-9
TGTGCCAGCAGCTTAGTCCGGACTAGCGGGGACCAAGAGACCCAGTACTTC
CASSLVRTSGDQETQYF
>15|NA|TRBJ2-2|NA|TRBV19
TGTGCCAGTAGTTCCAGGAGGAGCCGGTCCGGGGAGCTGTTTTTT
CASSSRRSRSGELFF
>15|NA|TRBJ2-7|NA|TRBV21-1
TGTGCCAGCAGCAAAGAGCCGGAGTGGAGGAACGAGCAGTACTTC
CASSKEPEWRNEQYF
>14|TRBD2|TRBJ2-1|NA|TRBV2
TGTGCCAGCAGTGGATTAGCGGGGTACAATGAGCAGTTCTTC
CASSGLAGYNEQFF
>14|NA|TRBJ2-1|NA|TRBV6-2/TRBV6-3
TGTGCCAGCAGTTATCCTTACTCCTACAATGAGCAGTTCTTC
CASSYPYSYNEQFF